The 23 T cell receptor beta chains below all came from one sample that was sequenced in a study of neoadjuvant anti-PD-1 for oral cavity cancer. Assay: immunoSEQ multiplex PCR; the TCRdb copy retains only in-frame clones and omits some. The data show around 13,000 clones, around two thirds seen once. This material consisted of PBMCs, taken before nivolumab (anti-PD-1) treatment. Every receptor here comes from a person aged 35-79 years with oral cavity squamous cell carcinoma.

J is TRBJ1-1 and V is TRBV19, with D possibly matching TRBD1 (5 bases). The length of the CDR3 is 16 residues. Germline V gene sequence: CDR1 LNHDA, CDR2 SQIVND (reference sequence). Trimming left V 6 bases short and J 1 base short, with 18 bases between. DNA for the CDR3: TGTGCCAGTAGGCTCACTGAGGGCGGGGGGAACACTGAAGCTTTCTTT. Protein product: CASRLTEGGGNTEAFF.

V is TRBV28 and J is TRBJ1-5; a possible D gene is TRBD1 (5 bases). V was trimmed by 8 bases and J by 2 bases, leaving 13 bases between them. This CDR3 spans 14 amino acids. Germline CDR1 reads MDHEN; CDR2 reads SYDVKM. The CDR3 DNA follows: TGTGCCAGCGCTCAGGTGGGGGGCAATCAGCCCCAGCATTTT. Protein: CASAQVGGNQPQHF.

This clone has only a few counts. The gene calls are TRBV30 and TRBJ1-3, with D unclear. This CDR3 region has 14 residues. Germline CDR1 is GTSNPN and CDR2 is SVGIG (reference sequence). Trimming took 5 bases from V and 3 from J, leaving 14 bases between them. This chain's CDR3 is CAWRSDRGGNTIYF. The DNA for the CDR3 is TGTGCCTGGCGATCCGACCGGGGTGGAAACACCATATATTTT.

This clone has just a few counts. The rearrangement joins TRBV19 to TRBJ1-4; D not resolved. From germline, CDR1 is LNHDA and CDR2 SQIVND (reference sequence). This CDR3 spans 15 amino acids. V lost 2 bases to trimming and J lost 8 bases, with 15 bases between them. CDR3 sequence: CASSITGSSGEKLFF. CDR3 DNA sequence: TGTGCCAGTAGTATAACGGGCAGTAGTGGAGAAAAACTGTTTTTT.

The chain has TRBV29-1 and TRBJ2-7; 11 bases match TRBD2. The CDR3 is 15 amino acids. With V trimmed by 4 bases and J by 6 bases, 11 bases remained unmatched. Germline V gene sequence: CDR1 SQVTM, CDR2 ANQGSEA. Here the CDR3 reads CSVGVLAGVLREQYF. In DNA form, the CDR3 reads TGCAGCGTTGGTGTACTAGCGGGAGTCCTACGCGAGCAGTACTTC.

The rearrangement links TRBV19 to TRBJ1-1; D unresolved. The CDR3 runs to 13 residues. Deletions cut 7 bases from V and 4 bases from J, with 13 bases between. Germline lookup yields CDR1 LNHDA and CDR2 SQIVND (reference sequence). CDR3 DNA sequence: TGTGCCAGTAAAAGGGCCATGAGCACTGAAGCTTTCTTT. This encodes CASKRAMSTEAFF.

This clone was observed a few times. This chain uses TRBV6-5 with TRBJ1-6; D possibly corresponds to TRBD1 (6 bases). This CDR3 is 14 amino acids long. Germline V CDR1 and CDR2: MNHEY, SVGAGI. Deletions cut 6 bases from V and 5 bases from J, with 11 bases between. CDR3 sequence (DNA): TGTGCCAGCAGAGGGGGAGTTAATAATTCACCCCTCCACTTT. Residues: CASRGGVNNSPLHF.

The chain couples TRBV6-4 to TRBJ1-1; 9 positions agree with TRBD1. There are 14 residues in the CDR3. The ends lost 4 bases at V and 3 bases at J; junction bases unmatched: 3. From germline, CDR1 is MRHNA and CDR2 SNTAGT. The CDR3 region has the DNA TGTGCCAGCAGTGTCCGGACAGGGGACACTGAAGCTTTCTTT. Protein sequence: CASSVRTGDTEAFF.

This clone was counted between two and nine times. The J gene is TRBJ1-5, the V gene TRBV25-1; weak D call: TRBD1 (5 bases). The CDR3 is made up of 13 amino acids. Germline values: CDR1 MGHDK, CDR2 SYGVNS. V lost 4 bases to trimming and J lost 3 bases, with 7 bases between them. The DNA for the CDR3 is TGTGCCAGCAGTGGACAGAACAATCAGCCCCAGCATTTT. It codes for CASSGQNNQPQHF. Based on the CDR3 plus reference TRBV25-1 and TRBJ1-5, the full variable domain is EADIYQTPRYLVIGTGKKITLECSQTMGHDKMYWYQQDPGMELHLIHYSYGVNSTEKGDLSSESTVSRIRTEHFPLTLESARPSHTSQYLCASSGQNNQPQHFGDGTRLSIL.

The chain is built from TRBV5-1 and TRBJ1-5, with TRBD1 as a possible D gene (5 bases). This CDR3 is built from 14 residues. Trimming shortened V by 0 bases and J by 7 bases, and 11 bases separated the two germline ends. Germline assignment: CDR1 SGHRS and CDR2 YFSETQ. CDR3 DNA sequence: TGCGCCAGCAGCTTGGATCAGGGACGGCAGCCCCAGCATTTT. Translation gives CASSLDQGRQPQHF.

This chain connects TRBV28 to TRBJ1-3; unclear D gene. V was shortened by 5 bases and J by 6 bases, with 17 bases between the two germline ends. Germline loops: CDR1 MDHEN, CDR2 SYDVKM. This CDR3 is built from 15 residues. DNA of the CDR3: TGTGCCAGCAGTCCCTGGACCGAGGTCGCAAACACCATATATTTT. It encodes CASSPWTEVANTIYF.

This clone was seen a few times. V and J are TRBV7-2 and TRBJ1-1, with D uncertain. This CDR3 region has 13 residues. V was cut by 5 bases and J by 10 bases, with 17 bases left in between. In germline, CDR1 is SGHTA, CDR2 FQGNSA. CDR3 region: CASSPREGRVAFF. CDR3 DNA sequence: TGTGCCAGCAGCCCCCGGGAGGGTAGGGTAGCTTTCTTT.

This clone is medium-sized. This chain uses TRBV2 with TRBJ2-6, with no clear D. CDR3 size: 15 residues. The ends were cut back, 6 bases at V and 0 bases at J, with 9 bases in the middle. Germline CDR1 is SNHLY and CDR2 is FYNNEI. The CDR3 reads CASRESGSGANVLTF. In nucleotides, the CDR3 is TGTGCCAGCAGGGAGTCGGGCTCTGGGGCCAACGTCCTGACTTTC.

Remarks on this clone: An end of the junction does not agree with germline; a read error may underlie this. The chain employs TRBV6-1 and TRBJ2-7; maybe TRBD2 (5 bases). Germline values: CDR1 MNHNS, CDR2 SASEGT. This CDR3 has 16 amino acids. In nucleotides, the CDR3 is TGTGCCAGCAGGGAAGCTACTAGTTCGGCGTCCTACGAGCAGTACTTC. This translates into CASREATSSASYEQYF.

The chain links TRBV5-1 to TRBJ2-5; no clear D. In germline, CDR1 is SGHRS, CDR2 YFSETQ. Trimming removed 0 bases at V and 3 bases at J, with 0 bases between. The CDR3 spans 11 residues. The CDR3 loop reads CASSLEETQYF. The CDR3 DNA is TGCGCCAGCAGCTTGGAAGAGACCCAGTACTTC. The full variable domain, rest sourced from reference TRBV5-1 and TRBJ2-5, is KAGVTQTPRYLIKTRGQQVTLSCSPISGHRSVSWYQQTPGQGLQFLFEYFSETQRNKGNFPGRFSGRQFSNSRSEMNVSTLELGDSALYLCASSLEETQYFGPGTRLLVL.

This chain connects TRBV2 to TRBJ2-7, with a possible D match to TRBD2 (5 bases). Trimming cost V 3 bases and J 1 base, with 10 bases left between them. Germline V gene sequence: CDR1 SNHLY, CDR2 FYNNEI. The CDR3 consists of 14 residues. CDR3 nucleotide sequence: TGTGCCAGCAGTGACACTAGGTTTTCCTACGAGCAGTACTTC. It is translated as CASSDTRFSYEQYF.

This chain links TRBV14 with TRBJ1-1, with D tentatively TRBD1 (5 bases). CDR3 length: 16 amino acids. Trimming removed 4 bases from V and 0 bases from J, with 15 bases in between. The V gene's germline CDR1 is SGHDN and CDR2 FVKESK. The CDR3 nucleotides read TGTGCCAGCAGCCCGCGGGGGTTGCTCATGAACACTGAAGCTTTCTTT. Translating gives CASSPRGLLMNTEAFF.

Only one count was recorded for this clone. The rearrangement links TRBV6-5 to TRBJ1-6; D is unresolved. Germline assignment: CDR1 MNHEY and CDR2 SVGAGI. V was pared by 5 bases and J by 7 bases, with 9 bases between. This CDR3 is 13 amino acids long. In nucleotides, the CDR3 is TGTGCCAGCAGTCAAACTCTAAATTCACCCCTCCACTTT. Translating gives CASSQTLNSPLHF.

This chain uses TRBV28 with TRBJ2-1; 14 nucleotides agree with TRBD2. This CDR3 is built from 19 residues. V gave up 3 bases and J gave up 7 bases; unmatched junction bases: 14. Germline loops: CDR1 MDHEN, CDR2 SYDVKM. This CDR3 reads CASSFLGLAGGGSPNEQFF. The CDR3 DNA is TGTGCCAGCAGTTTTCTAGGACTAGCGGGAGGAGGGTCGCCGAATGAGCAGTTCTTC.

The chain employs TRBV7-8 and TRBJ1-2; D unclear. The CDR3 spans 14 residues. Germline CDR1 reads SGHVS; CDR2 reads FQNEAQ. The V gene lost 5 bases and the J gene lost 3 bases, with 13 bases spanning the gap. CDR3 in DNA: TGTGCCAGCAGCGTCCTCCTGGGTGACTATGGCTACACCTTC. Amino acid sequence: CASSVLLGDYGYTF.

This clone came up a few times. This chain connects TRBV30 to TRBJ1-5; TRBD1 agrees at 8 bases. This CDR3 is built from 15 residues. V shed 2 bases, J shed 7 bases, and the junction held 10 bases outside the gene matches. The germline V gene has CDR1 GTSNPN and CDR2 SVGIG (reference sequence). The CDR3 coding sequence is TGTGCCTGGAGTCCCGTGACAGGGGCAGGACAGCCCCAGCATTTT. It yields the protein CAWSPVTGAGQPQHF.

J is TRBJ2-1 and V is TRBV5-4; 10 bases align to TRBD1. Germline V CDR1 and CDR2: SGHNT, YYREEE (reference sequence). V lost 5 bases and J lost 5; bases outside the gene matches: 10. The CDR3 has 16 residues. The CDR3 bases are TGTGCCAGCAGGCGACAGGGGGCCTTAGTCAACAATGAGCAGTTCTTC. Its protein product is CASRRQGALVNNEQFF.

This clone showed up just a few times. The chain links TRBV9 to TRBJ2-3; D ambiguous. V was clipped by 4 bases and J by 3 bases, with 12 bases between them. The germline gives CDR1 SGDLS, CDR2 YYNGEE. This CDR3 contains 14 residues. CDR3 in amino acids: CASSPRMGTDTQYF. The CDR3 bases are TGTGCCAGCAGCCCTCGGATGGGTACAGATACGCAGTATTTT.